The 10 T cell receptor beta chains reported below all come from one sample, sequenced in a study of T-cell memory formation after mild COVID-19. TCRdb independently ran MiXCR on the 5' RACE reads; one entry per CDR3 protein. The data show 400,000 or so distinct CDR3 sequences, with around 19% seen just once and about 8.8% held by the top ten. Sequences were obtained from PBMCs or a T cell subset sorted from them (not recorded which). All receptors come from an adult woman who had mild COVID-19 (a few samples of this study predate the infection). Cell type and time point are not known.

The V gene is TRBV11-2, the J gene TRBJ2-5, with 8 nucleotides matching TRBD1. CDR1 SGHAT and CDR2 FQNNGV come from the germline V gene. V was pared by 4 bases and J by 2 bases, with 9 bases of the junction left unmatched. The length of the CDR3 is 16 residues. For the CDR3, the DNA is TGTGCCAGCAGCTCAGGATGGACAGGGTGGCAAGAGACCCAGTACTTC. Protein sequence: CASSSGWTGWQETQYF.

This clonotype was observed a few times. The chain links TRBV18 to TRBJ2-5; D might be TRBD1 (6 bases). V was pared by 4 bases and J by 5 bases, with 20 bases between. This CDR3 comprises 16 residues. Germline V lookup: CDR1 KGHSH, CDR2 LQKENI. CDR3 sequence (DNA): TGTGCCAGCTCACAAAACCCTCCAGGGGCGATGGAGACCCAGTACTTC. Amino acids: CASSQNPPGAMETQYF.

This rearrangement joins TRBV12-3 or TRBV12-4 to TRBJ2-3; possibly TRBD1 for D (5 bases). The CDR3 totals 15 residues. Trimming removed 2 bases from V and 6 bases from J, with 15 bases in between. CDR3 in DNA: TGTGCCAGCAGTTTACTCAGCCTTCCAGGGGATACGCAGTATTTT. As protein: CASSLLSLPGDTQYF.

This clonotype has just a few counts. The V gene is TRBV7-9, the J gene TRBJ2-3, with D maybe TRBD2 (6 bases). The V gene's germline CDR1 is SEHNR and CDR2 FQNEAQ (reference sequence). CDR3 length: 15 residues. Trimming removed 1 base at V and 5 bases at J, with 13 bases between. CDR3 sequence reads: CASSLEWASEDTQYF. Written as DNA, the CDR3 is TGTGCCAGCAGCTTAGAATGGGCTAGCGAAGATACGCAGTATTTT.

This sequence joins TRBV19 and TRBJ1-5; maybe TRBD1 (5 bases). CDR3 size: 17 residues. Trimming pared 4 bases from V and 5 bases from J, leaving 21 bases between. In germline, CDR1 is LNHDA, CDR2 SQIVND (reference sequence). In DNA form, the CDR3 reads TGTGCCAGTAGTACCCCCGGGGCAGGGAAAGAGGATCAGCCCCAGCATTTT. The encoded protein is CASSTPGAGKEDQPQHF.

This clonotype was observed a few times. This chain joins TRBV6-2 or TRBV6-3 and TRBJ2-7; D uncertain. From germline, CDR1 is MNHEY and CDR2 SVGEGT. Deletions cut 6 bases from V and 2 bases from J, with 8 bases between. CDR3 length: 12 residues. The CDR3 sequence is CASSSDPYEQYF. The CDR3 bases are TGTGCCAGCAGCTCCGATCCCTACGAGCAGTACTTC.

This clonotype has only one observation. The V call is TRBV20-1, the J call TRBJ1-2; 8 bases agree with TRBD1. V trimming: 2 bases; J trimming: 5 bases; junction bases outside the gene matches: 16. This CDR3 spans 17 amino acids. CDR1 and CDR2 from the germline V gene are DFQATT and SNEGSKA (reference sequence). CDR3 in amino acids: CSARSSLQGAQWYGYTF. CDR3 nucleotides: TGCAGTGCTAGATCGTCGCTTCAGGGGGCGCAGTGGTATGGCTACACCTTC.

This clonotype was picked up many times. V gene TRBV7-8 combines with J gene TRBJ1-5; a possible D gene is TRBD1 (5 bases). Trimming left V 8 bases short and J 1 base short, with 15 bases between. The CDR3 spans 15 residues. Germline CDR1 is SGHVS and CDR2 is FQNEAQ. The CDR3 DNA reads TGTGCCAGCCATTACGGGGGACGAAGCAATCAGCCCCAGCATTTT. As protein: CASHYGGRSNQPQHF.

This clonotype was seen ten or more times. The chain employs TRBV3-1 and TRBJ1-1, with D possibly being TRBD1 (6 bases). This CDR3 is 14 amino acids long. V dropped 1 base and J dropped 1 base, with 7 bases sitting between them. In germline, CDR1 is LGHDT, CDR2 YNNKEL (reference sequence). Written as DNA, the CDR3 is TGTGCCAGCAGCCAAGCAGGGGCGAACACTGAAGCTTTCTTT. This codes for CASSQAGANTEAFF.

This clonotype showed up just a few times. The rearrangement uses TRBV15 and TRBJ2-4, with D tentatively TRBD1 or TRBD2 (5 bases each). The V end lost 0 bases, the J end lost 2 bases, and 8 bases lay between the germline ends. Germline assignment: CDR1 LNHNV and CDR2 YYDKDF (reference sequence). The CDR3 loop spans 15 amino acids. For the CDR3, the DNA is TGTGCCACCAGCAGAGATGGGGGAACCAAAAACATTCAGTACTTC. Protein sequence: CATSRDGGTKNIQYF.